The present T cell receptor beta chain was sequenced within a study of cytomegalovirus exposure and HLA in healthy donors. The junction had 19 bases not matched to a gene; V was cut back by 7 bases and J by 4 bases. The CDR3 contains 17 residues. Germline CDR1 SGDLS, CDR2 YYNGEE. In the PCR, 60 Vbeta and 13 Jbeta primers were used. Produced via immunoSEQ multiplex PCR; TCRdb's table is partial and in-frame only. The data show some 120,000 clones, around 80% seen once. The V gene is TRBV9, the J gene TRBJ2-5; 7 bases are shared with TRBD2. This receptor was taken from a woman under 30 in good health and CMV-seropositive. What was sequenced was PBMCs. The chain's CDR3 is CASPTRPAHGGTETQYF. The CDR3 DNA follows: TGTGCCAGCCCTACCCGACCAGCCCACGGGGGGACAGAGACCCAGTACTTC.